Presented here are 2 T cell receptor beta chains from one specimen sequenced in a study of PD-1 blockade in classical Hodgkin lymphoma. Every patient experienced relapse after autologous stem cell transplantation, and brentuximab vedotin exposure varied. Profiling relied on immunoSEQ multiplex PCR, and the TCRdb table lists in-frame clones only, not all of them. This sample has just over 14,000 clones, with over 70% found just once. Here the sequenced sample was peripheral blood mononuclear cells (PBMCs), taken before the second cycle of nivolumab. The source is a human donor with classical Hodgkin lymphoma.

The chain combines TRBV6-4 with TRBJ2-3; D gene unclear. This CDR3 is built from 12 residues. Germline-derived CDR1 and CDR2 are MRHNA and SNTAGT. The V gene lost 0 bases and the J gene lost 8 bases, with 6 bases spanning the gap. CDR3 coding DNA: TGTGCCAGCAGTGACTCCTATGGTACGCAGTATTTT. The encoded protein is CASSDSYGTQYF.

CDR3 DNA: TGTGCCAGCAGCTTAAGATTGGTCCTGGCGGGGACAGATACGCAGTATTTT. It is translated as CASSLRLVLAGTDTQYF. The chain carries TRBV13 and TRBJ2-3, with D tentatively TRBD2 (6 bases). V dropped 2 bases and J dropped 3 bases, with 18 bases sitting between them. Germline loops: CDR1 PRHDT, CDR2 FYEKMQ (reference sequence). This CDR3 region has 17 residues.